The 27 T cell receptor beta chains reported below all come from one sample, sequenced in a study of blood T cells in healthy people across ages. Then a second PCR, running about 6 to 12 cycles, was carried out with a sample-barcoded 5' primer and a J-beta primer mix. One entry per CDR3 protein, called by TCRdb with MiXCR from the 5' RACE reads. The sample has roughly 570,000 distinct CDR3 sequences, approximately 25% seen once. Sequenced sample: blood. The source of these receptors is a woman in her 70s in good health.

As to this clonotype: Relative to the germline gene, one junction end is altered; a read error may explain this. The DNA of the CDR3 is TGTGCCAGCAGTCAACCCCACAAGACTAGGTCCACAAATACGCAGTATTTT. It translates to CASSQPHKTRSTNTQYF. The genes are TRBV6-6 and TRBJ2-3; perhaps TRBD2 as D (6 bases). Germline-derived CDR1 and CDR2 are MNHNY and SVGAGI (reference sequence). The CDR3 is 17 amino acids.

The V gene is TRBV7-2, the J gene TRBJ2-1; a possible D gene is TRBD2 (6 bases). This CDR3 has 18 residues. The ends were cut back, 1 base at V and 0 bases at J, with 16 bases in the middle. Germline CDR1 and CDR2: SGHTA and FQGNSA. The CDR3 sequence: CASSLGWERVSSYNEQFF. Here the CDR3 DNA reads TGTGCCAGCAGCTTAGGATGGGAGCGGGTGAGCTCCTACAATGAGCAGTTCTTC.

This chain links TRBV20-1 with TRBJ2-1; 7 nucleotides line up with TRBD2. This CDR3 spans 14 amino acids. CDR1 is DFQATT and CDR2 is SNEGSKA in the germline V gene (reference sequence). V trimming: 6 bases; J trimming: 8 bases; junction bases outside the gene matches: 13. The CDR3 here is CSANPKAGLDEQFF. The CDR3 nucleotides read TGCAGTGCAAATCCCAAAGCGGGGTTGGATGAGCAGTTCTTC.

Only a few counts were recorded for this clonotype. The rearrangement joins TRBV20-1 to TRBJ2-5; tentatively, D is TRBD2 (5 bases). The DNA end is a closer match to TRBJ2-1, so the J assignment may be wrong. There are 14 residues in the CDR3. Per the germline V gene, CDR1 is DFQATT and CDR2 is SNEGSKA (reference sequence). DNA for the CDR3: TGCAGTGCTACCGGACTCCTCGGCTACAATGAGCAGTTCTTC. Its protein product is CSATGLLGYNEQFF.

This clonotype was detected only once. The chain carries TRBV12-3 or TRBV12-4 and TRBJ2-6, with 8 bases aligning to TRBD1. CDR3 length: 16 amino acids. V dropped 6 bases and J dropped 0; count of bases not matched to a gene: 4. CDR3 amino acids: CASRLTGDSGANVLTF. CDR3 coding DNA: TGTGCCAGCAGGCTGACAGGGGACTCTGGGGCCAACGTCCTGACTTTC.

This clonotype was detected only a few times. This sequence joins TRBV6-2 or TRBV6-3 and TRBJ1-1; a weak D match, TRBD1 (5 bases). Looked up from germline, CDR1 is MNHEY and CDR2 is SVGEGT. The CDR3 is 13 amino acids. V was cut by 7 bases and J by 3 bases, with 12 bases left in between. The CDR3 protein is CASKLTDYTEAFF. The CDR3 DNA sequence: TGTGCCAGCAAATTGACAGACTACACTGAAGCTTTCTTT.

This clonotype was counted a few times. The rearrangement links TRBV20-1 to TRBJ2-7; TRBD1 is a possible D gene (5 bases). The V end lost 1 base, the J end lost 2 bases, and 12 bases lay between the germline ends. Germline V lookup: CDR1 DFQATT, CDR2 SNEGSKA (reference sequence). The CDR3 runs to 14 residues. The CDR3 loop reads CSARVGRAPYEQYF. In nucleotides, the CDR3 is TGCAGTGCTAGAGTCGGCAGGGCGCCCTACGAGCAGTACTTC.

The chain joins TRBV7-9 to TRBJ1-6; 9 nucleotides line up with TRBD1. Germline lookup yields CDR1 SEHNR and CDR2 FQNEAQ (reference sequence). The CDR3 is 14 amino acids. V shed 10 bases, J shed 9 bases, and the junction held 10 bases outside the gene matches. In DNA form, the CDR3 reads TGTGCCACCACCCCGGGACAGGGAAGTTCACCCCTCCACTTT. It encodes CATTPGQGSSPLHF.

The sample holds a few counts of this clonotype. This CDR3 is CATSGGTGPGDTEAFF. The CDR3 nucleotides read TGTGCCACCAGTGGCGGGACAGGCCCTGGAGACACTGAAGCTTTCTTT. The V gene is TRBV24-1, the J gene TRBJ1-1, with 8 bases lining up with TRBD1. The CDR3 has 16 residues. V lost 5 bases and J lost 3; bases outside the gene matches: 10. CDR1 is KGHDR, CDR2 SFDVKD, per germline.

This clonotype has at least ten counts. This rearrangement joins TRBV10-3 to TRBJ2-5; D ambiguous. V lost 4 bases and J lost 5, with 5 bases in between. The CDR3 has 11 amino acids. Germline V lookup: CDR1 ENHRY, CDR2 SYGVKD. In DNA form, the CDR3 reads TGTGCCATCAGTGCCAGGGAGACCCAGTACTTC. Its protein product is CAISARETQYF.

This clonotype has only a few counts. V and J are TRBV7-2 and TRBJ2-4; no clear D gene. This CDR3 spans 16 amino acids. V was shortened by 1 base and J by 0 bases, with 10 bases between the two germline ends. Looked up from germline, CDR1 is SGHTA and CDR2 is FQGNSA. As DNA, the CDR3 is TGTGCCAGCAGCTTAGATCCTATATTAGCCAAAAACATTCAGTACTTC. The encoded protein is CASSLDPILAKNIQYF.

This sequence joins TRBV7-9 and TRBJ1-2; D remains unclear. Per the germline V gene, CDR1 is SEHNR and CDR2 is FQNEAQ (reference sequence). The CDR3 extends over 12 amino acids. The V end lost 3 bases, the J end lost 5 bases, and 7 bases lay between the germline ends. The CDR3 is CASSLDKYGYTF. In nucleotides, the CDR3 is TGTGCCAGCAGCTTGGATAAGTATGGCTACACCTTC.

The CDR3 loop is CASSPGAGELYGYTF. The CDR3 nucleotides are TGTGCCAGCAGCCCTGGGGCAGGGGAACTTTATGGCTACACCTTC. The chain combines TRBV6-6 with TRBJ1-2; possible D gene TRBD1, 6 bases. This CDR3 spans 15 amino acids. Per germline, CDR1 MNHNY and CDR2 SVGAGI (reference sequence). V was pared by 6 bases and J by 5 bases, with 19 bases between.

The chain links TRBV5-1 to TRBJ1-1; tentative D call: TRBD1 (5 bases). CDR3 length: 13 residues. CDR1 and CDR2 from the germline V gene are SGHRS and YFSETQ. The V gene lost 4 bases and the J gene lost 4 bases, with 11 bases spanning the gap. Written as DNA, the CDR3 is TGCGCCAGCAGCAGCACAGGTGCCACTGAAGCTTTCTTT. This gives the protein CASSSTGATEAFF.

This clonotype was counted between two and nine times. Here the CDR3 DNA reads TGCGCCAGCAGCCAAGCTCGCGGGGCCCGGAGCTCCTACGAGCAGTACTTC. It encodes CASSQARGARSSYEQYF. The genes are TRBV4-3 and TRBJ2-7; maybe TRBD2 (6 bases). Looked up from germline, CDR1 is LGHNA and CDR2 is YSLEER. This CDR3 spans 17 amino acids. Deletions cut 1 base from V and 0 bases from J, with 16 bases between.

The rearrangement uses TRBV6-5 and TRBJ2-5; the D gene is possibly TRBD2 (6 bases). V was pared by 6 bases and J by 7 bases, with 15 bases between. CDR1 MNHEY and CDR2 SVGAGI come from the germline V gene. This CDR3 contains 13 residues. CDR3 in DNA: TGTGCCAGCAGCCAGGCGGGGAGAGGGACCCAGTACTTC. Its protein is CASSQAGRGTQYF.

The V gene is TRBV29-1, the J gene TRBJ2-3; TRBD2 might be the D (6 bases). This CDR3 spans 14 amino acids. Germline CDR1 SQVTM, CDR2 ANQGSEA. V was trimmed by 3 bases and J by 2 bases, leaving 12 bases between them. Written as DNA, the CDR3 is TGCAGCGTTGACGGGACGGGGGACACAGATACGCAGTATTTT. Protein: CSVDGTGDTDTQYF.

The chain employs TRBV7-2 and TRBJ1-1, with a possible D match to TRBD1 (6 bases). The CDR3 extends over 15 amino acids. Per germline, CDR1 SGHTA and CDR2 FQGNSA. Trimming shortened V by 5 bases and J by 1 base, and 14 bases separated the two germline ends. CDR3 DNA sequence: TGTGCCAGCAGCCTCAGGGGTAATGCGAACACTGAAGCTTTCTTT. Translated, it gives CASSLRGNANTEAFF.

CDR3 protein: CASSGELRAFF. For the CDR3, the DNA is TGTGCCAGCAGTGGAGAACTGAGGGCTTTCTTT. The chain couples TRBV2 to TRBJ1-1, with D uncertain. Trimming cost V 4 bases and J 11 bases, with 11 bases left between them. This CDR3 is 11 amino acids long. In germline, CDR1 is SNHLY, CDR2 FYNNEI. Full variable domain (outside the CDR3, taken from reference TRBV2 and TRBJ1-1): EPEVTQTPSHQVTQMGQEVILRCVPISNHLYFYWYRQILGQKVEFLVSFYNNEISEKSEIFDDQFSVERPDGSNFTLKIRSTKLEDSAMYFCASSGELRAFFGQGTRLTVV.

V usage is TRBV5-1 and J usage is TRBJ2-5; D might be TRBD2 (6 bases). The CDR3 loop spans 14 amino acids. Per the germline V gene, CDR1 is SGHRS and CDR2 is YFSETQ. V lost 6 bases and J lost 1, with 13 bases in between. CDR3 loop: CASKWDSFQETQYF. The CDR3 nucleotides are TGCGCCAGCAAATGGGACTCATTCCAAGAGACCCAGTACTTC.

This chain joins TRBV9 and TRBJ2-7, with a weak D call TRBD2 (7 bases). The last part of the DNA fits TRBJ2-1 better; the J call may be wrong. The length of the CDR3 is 15 residues. CDR1 is SGDLS and CDR2 is YYNGEE in the germline V gene. The CDR3 DNA reads TGTGCCAGCAGCACCATACAGGGTCGGGGGGATGAGCAGTTCTTC. Encoded protein: CASSTIQGRGDEQFF.

The chain uses TRBV6-6 and TRBJ2-5, with D possibly matching TRBD1 (5 bases). V lost 4 bases and J 3 bases, leaving 18 bases between the germline ends. The CDR3 consists of 16 residues. Germline-derived CDR1 and CDR2 are MNHNY and SVGAGI (reference sequence). The CDR3 DNA reads as TGTGCCAGCAGTTGGTCTGCTGGGGCGTCCGAAGAGACCCAGTACTTC. Translated: CASSWSAGASEETQYF.

This clonotype has just a few counts. The V and J genes are TRBV5-5 and TRBJ1-2; 7 bases agree with TRBD1. The CDR3 is made up of 16 amino acids. Germline trimming cut 4 bases from V and 7 bases from J; bases unmatched to any gene: 16. Germline V gene sequence: CDR1 SGHKS, CDR2 YYEKEE (reference sequence). The CDR3 reads CASSVTVRGDNFGYTF. Here the CDR3 DNA reads TGTGCCAGCAGCGTAACAGTCAGGGGGGACAATTTTGGCTACACCTTC.

V gene TRBV5-5 combines with J gene TRBJ1-2; D is possibly TRBD1 (5 bases). The CDR3 contains 13 residues. Germline-derived CDR1 and CDR2 are SGHKS and YYEKEE (reference sequence). Trimming left V 4 bases short and J 0 bases short, with 7 bases between. This CDR3 reads CASSGGTNYGYTF. For the CDR3, the DNA is TGTGCCAGCAGCGGGGGGACTAACTATGGCTACACCTTC. Filled out from reference TRBV5-5 and TRBJ1-2, the complete variable domain reads DAGVTQSPTHLIKTRGQQVTLRCSPISGHKSVSWYQQVLGQGPQFIFQYYEKEERGRGNFPDRFSARQFPNYSSELNVNALLLGDSALYLCASSGGTNYGYTFGSGTRLTVV.

Turning to this clonotype: The germline gene is not matched at one end of the junction; a read error may be the cause. The chain carries TRBV30 and TRBJ1-4, with TRBD1 as a possible D gene (5 bases). Per the germline V gene, CDR1 is GTSNPN and CDR2 is SVGIG (reference sequence). The CDR3 has 17 residues. The CDR3, as DNA: TGTGCCTGGAGTTATTGGGGCTGGCGGGGAAATAATGAAAAACCGTTTTTT. It encodes CAWSYWGWRGNNEKPFF.

The J gene is TRBJ1-2, the V gene TRBV6-2 or TRBV6-3, with TRBD1 as a possible D gene (5 bases). The CDR3 totals 18 residues. Trimming cost V 4 bases and J 6 bases, with 27 bases left between them. Germline CDR1 and CDR2: MNHEY and SVGEGT. CDR3 sequence (DNA): TGTGCCAGCAGTTCTCGCCGGGGGGGGACTATTACCCGGGATGGCTACACCTTC. This sequence encodes CASSSRRGGTITRDGYTF.

This clonotype was detected only a few times. The V gene is TRBV5-1, the J gene TRBJ2-7, with D possibly being TRBD1 or TRBD2 (7 bases each). Germline V lookup: CDR1 SGHRS, CDR2 YFSETQ. CDR3 length: 14 amino acids. V was trimmed by 4 bases and J by 3 bases, leaving 14 bases between them. The DNA of the CDR3 is TGCGCCAGCAGCAAGACAGGGAGGGACTACGAGCAGTACTTC. Residues: CASSKTGRDYEQYF.